A selection of T cell receptor beta chains follows, all from one sample in a study of beta chain features in type 1 diabetes. TCRdb's copy holds only in-frame clones and misses some; the assay was immunoSEQ multiplex PCR. Altogether 500,000 to 850,000 clones are present, around an eighth being singletons, with the ten largest covering 0.035% to 0.04%. Material for sequencing was naive CD4+ T cells from blood. The receptors derive from a young man with type 1 diabetes. Each CDR3 is given with its conserved first and last residue. The order of the fields is clone size, CDR3 length, J gene, V gene, D gene, CDR3 protein, CDR3 DNA. D genes are given only for firm matches. Some rows have no size entry. The others give once, few or many, or a class for an expanded clone.

- 16 TRBJ1-5 TRBV7-8 - CASSLEGEWSNQPQHF TGTGCCAGCAGCTTAGAGGGGGAGTGGAGCAATCAGCCCCAGCATTTT
- 15 TRBJ2-3 TRBV5-1 TRBD1 CASSDRGRVTDTQYF TGCGCCAGCAGCGACAGGGGTAGGGTCACAGATACGCAGTATTTT
few 14 TRBJ2-4 TRBV7-9 - CASSSVGAKNIQYF TGTGCCAGCAGCTCGGTGGGAGCCAAAAACATTCAGTACTTC
- 17 TRBJ2-7 TRBV4-1 TRBD1 CASSLRETGGETYEQYF TGCGCCAGCAGCCTAAGGGAGACAGGGGGTGAAACCTACGAGCAGTACTTC
- 15 TRBJ2-3 TRBV2 - CASSGPRIEADTQYF TGTGCCAGCAGCGGTCCGAGGATTGAGGCAGATACGCAGTATTTT
- 14 TRBJ1-2 TRBV6-5 - CASSYSSEQYGYTF TGTGCCAGCAGTTACTCGTCCGAGCAGTATGGCTACACCTTC
few 13 TRBJ2-5 TRBV30 - CAWGPLVRETQYF TGTGCCTGGGGGCCCCTTGTCCGAGAGACCCAGTACTTC
- 11 TRBJ2-1 TRBV5-4 - CASSNSNEQFF TGTGCCAGCAGCAACTCCAATGAGCAGTTCTTC
- 13 TRBJ2-5 TRBV7-2 - CASSLSGGETQYF TGTGCCAGCAGCTTGTCCGGGGGAGAGACCCAGTACTTC
- 11 TRBJ2-3 TRBV19 - CASRATDTQYF TGTGCCAGCAGAGCGACAGATACGCAGTATTTT
- 16 TRBJ1-2 TRBV6-5 - CASSYRGGLGRGGYTF TGTGCCAGCAGTTACCGCGGCGGGCTTGGAAGAGGGGGCTACACCTTC
few 14 TRBJ2-2 TRBV9 - CASSDRRNTGELFF TGTGCCAGCAGTGACAGGCGGAACACCGGGGAGCTGTTTTTT
few 11 TRBJ2-5 TRBV29-1 - CSVSFGETQYF TGCAGCGTTAGTTTTGGAGAGACCCAGTACTTC
few 15 TRBJ1-5 TRBV30 - CAWSMGPGSNQPQHF TGTGCCTGGAGTATGGGGCCAGGGAGCAATCAGCCCCAGCATTTT
- 15 TRBJ1-1 TRBV25-1 - CASSESQTGKYEAFF TGTGCCAGCAGTGAATCTCAGACAGGTAAATATGAAGCTTTCTTT
- 14 TRBJ1-4 TRBV2 - CASSAGLTNEKLFF TGTGCCAGCAGTGCGGGATTAACTAATGAAAAACTGTTTTTT
- 14 TRBJ1-1 TRBV7-9 TRBD1 CASSLFGTGLEAFF TGTGCCAGCAGCTTATTCGGGACAGGACTTGAAGCTTTCTTT
few 14 TRBJ2-1 TRBV30 - CAWSPWPSGDEQFF TGTGCCTGGAGTCCCTGGCCCTCCGGCGATGAGCAGTTCTTC
- 16 TRBJ1-2 TRBV6-6 - CASRLAPGSFNYGYTF TGTGCCAGCAGGCTTGCCCCAGGGTCCTTCAACTATGGCTACACCTTC
- 16 TRBJ2-5 TRBV5-1 - CASSLARGEGQETQYF TGCGCCAGCAGCTTGGCACGGGGCGAGGGACAAGAGACCCAGTACTTC
- 15 TRBJ2-1 TRBV11-2 - CASSLASGLYNEQFF TGTGCCAGCAGCTTAGCGTCGGGCCTATACAATGAGCAGTTCTTC
- 17 TRBJ2-7 TRBV7-9 - CASLSFRGWNSSYEQYF TGTGCCAGCCTAAGTTTCAGGGGTTGGAATAGCTCCTACGAGCAGTACTTC
few 11 TRBJ2-7 TRBV21-1 - CASSLHVEQYF TGTGCCAGCAGCCTCCATGTCGAGCAGTACTTC
few 14 TRBJ1-5 TRBV2 - CASVGEAFGQPQHF TGTGCCAGCGTGGGTGAGGCATTTGGTCAGCCCCAGCATTTT
- 17 TRBJ1-5 TRBV5-6 - CASSANLAGYSNQPQHF TGTGCCAGCAGCGCAAACCTCGCCGGCTATAGCAATCAGCCCCAGCATTTT
- 12 TRBJ1-1 TRBV6-1 - CASREVYTEAFF TGTGCCAGCCGGGAGGTCTACACTGAAGCTTTCTTT
- 12 TRBJ2-3 TRBV29-1 - CSVRDPTDTQYF TGCAGCGTTCGAGACCCCACAGATACGCAGTATTTT
few 13 TRBJ2-7 TRBV5-1 TRBD1 CATSTGSSYEQYF TGCGCCACGTCGACAGGGAGCTCCTACGAGCAGTACTTC
- 11 TRBJ1-2 TRBV29-1 TRBD1 CSVGDRAGYTF TGCAGCGTTGGGGACAGGGCTGGCTACACCTTC
- 11 TRBJ2-7 TRBV14 - CASSHTYEQYF TGTGCCAGCAGCCACACCTACGAGCAGTACTTC
- 16 TRBJ1-1 TRBV6-6 TRBD1 CASSSPRDSRNTEAFF TGTGCCAGCAGCTCCCCCCGGGACAGCAGGAACACTGAAGCTTTCTTT
- 14 TRBJ2-1 TRBV9 - CASSMEYGGNEQFF TGTGCCAGCAGTATGGAGTACGGGGGCAATGAGCAGTTCTTC
- 14 TRBJ2-5 TRBV7-2 - CASSLHGGQETQYF TGTGCCAGCAGCTTACATGGAGGACAAGAGACCCAGTACTTC
- 11 TRBJ2-7 TRBV29-1 - CSALSSDEQYF TGCAGCGCCCTTAGTAGCGACGAGCAGTACTTC
- 15 TRBJ1-5 TRBV6-5 - CASSYEINLGQPQHF TGTGCCAGCAGTTACGAGATAAATCTGGGTCAGCCCCAGCATTTT
- 17 TRBJ2-3 TRBV5-1 - CASSLTMNGGSTDTQYF TGCGCCAGCAGCTTGACCATGAACGGAGGGAGCACAGATACGCAGTATTTT
- 12 TRBJ1-2 TRBV11-2 - CASSTENYGYTF TGTGCCAGTTCGACAGAAAACTATGGCTACACCTTC
few 13 TRBJ2-7 TRBV30 - CAWSWGALYEQYF TGTGCCTGGAGTTGGGGGGCCCTCTACGAGCAGTACTTC
- 15 TRBJ2-3 TRBV7-9 - CASSLGGTGTDTQYF TGTGCCAGCAGCTTAGGAGGGACTGGCACAGATACGCAGTATTTT
- 16 TRBJ1-1 TRBV9 - CASSGRGNTGNTEAFF TGTGCCAGCAGCGGAAGAGGGAACACAGGGAACACTGAAGCTTTCTTT
- 14 TRBJ1-1 TRBV7-9 - CASSFGSGRTEAFF TGTGCCAGCAGCTTCGGAAGCGGACGGACTGAAGCTTTCTTT
- 16 TRBJ2-5 TRBV1 - CTSSQGMVGRRETQYF TGCACCAGCAGCCAAGGGATGGTAGGGCGCAGAGAGACCCAGTACTTC
- 16 TRBJ2-7 TRBV18 TRBD2 CASSPGLADPSYEQYF TGTGCCAGCTCACCCGGACTAGCGGACCCCTCCTACGAGCAGTACTTC
once 15 TRBJ1-1 TRBV6-4 - CARAGLGGEDTEAFF TGTGCCAGGGCGGGGCTCGGGGGCGAGGACACTGAAGCTTTCTTT
few 15 TRBJ2-1 TRBV25-1 TRBD2 CASSDPGTSGNEQFF TGTGCCAGCAGTGACCCCGGGACTAGCGGAAATGAGCAGTTCTTC
few 14 TRBJ2-7 TRBV19 TRBD2 CASTDAGASYEQYF TGTGCCAGTACAGATGCGGGAGCAAGCTACGAGCAGTACTTC
- 14 TRBJ1-2 TRBV15 - CATSRDWMARGYTF TGTGCCACCAGCAGAGATTGGATGGCCAGAGGCTACACCTTC
few 14 TRBJ2-1 TRBV14 TRBD2 CASSQVLAGAEQFF TGTGCCAGCAGCCAAGTACTAGCGGGAGCTGAGCAGTTCTTC
few 13 TRBJ1-4 TRBV7-2 - CASSPRMSEKLFF TGTGCCAGCAGCCCTCGGATGAGCGAAAAACTGTTTTTT
few 15 TRBJ1-6 TRBV9 - CASSLSLGDNSPLHF TGTGCCAGCAGCCTCTCGCTGGGGGATAATTCACCCCTCCACTTT
- 13 TRBJ2-7 TRBV9 TRBD1 CASSPQGVSEQYF TGTGCCAGCAGCCCACAGGGGGTCTCCGAGCAGTACTTC
- 13 TRBJ1-5 TRBV30 TRBD1 CAWSVQGAKPQHF TGTGCCTGGAGTGTCCAGGGGGCTAAGCCCCAGCATTTT
- 15 TRBJ2-5 TRBV7-2 - CASSLVTYIQETQYF TGTGCCAGCAGCTTAGTGACTTATATTCAAGAGACCCAGTACTTC